The present entry profiles one T cell receptor (beta chain) with its context. It lacks a known antigen. CDR3 length: 14 amino acids, cysteine to phenylalanine. Here the CDR3 DNA is all that survives: 42 bases in frame from base 1. For CDR1 and CDR2, the germline V gene lists LGHNT and FRNRAP. V is cut by 5 bases and J by 6 bases, and the space between the germline ends is 16 bases. The record originates from a study of cytomegalovirus exposure and HLA in healthy donors (dated by TCRdb to about 2017). Concerning the study at large: According to an earlier analysis of around 600 of the donors, 150 million to 200 million T cells yielded 100 million or so unique TCR beta sequences and about 300 Gb of sequence data. An early release covering just under 650 HLA-typed donors comprised approximately 290 gigabases of sequencing data and approximately 80 million unique TCR sequences. Among the roughly 410 genotyped donors, 81% belonged to the genetic ancestry cluster associated with self-reported Caucasian donors. The study aimed to test whether cataloging public T cell receptors could reveal signatures of past pathogen exposure. The study used immunosequencing to profile the T cell repertoires of under 700 subjects and linked those repertoires to cytomegalovirus serostatus. A separate validation cohort of over 95 different subjects was used in addition to the 666-subject first cohort. To predict cytomegalovirus infection status, the study brought together high-throughput TCR immunosequencing, statistical association of individual TCRs with disease status, and machine learning. A later analysis re-analyzed previously published TCR beta repertoires from about 730 donors and added high-resolution HLA genotyping to study TCR occurrence patterns. In the later analysis, no new phenotypic data were used to find candidate immune exposures; instead, reliance was placed on TCR beta sequences and their occurrence across donors. In an earlier analysis of around 540 of the donors, high-throughput TCR beta sequencing was used to judge whether each TCR beta V gene segment behaved as functional or pseudogenic. Donor age, sex, ethnicity and CMV serostatus were compiled together with the repertoire data. A later genetic analysis took genome-wide SNP genotypes for about three fifths of the 666 donors and used that subset as a discovery cohort. All discovery cohort repertoires had been generated using a single sequencing platform. Class I and class II HLA loci were covered by the typing at four-digit resolution. Typing coverage differed by locus: A, B, C, DRB1 and DQB1 were typed in roughly 629-630 donors, DQA1 in 500 to 550, DPA1 in over 600, and DPB1 in around 440. Because of strong linkage in the cohort, four to six DR-DQ haplotypes were treated as single units for association and clustering. On average, roughly 250,000 unique TCR beta nucleotide sequences were sequenced per donor among a few hundred genotyped donors of the cohort, with roughly 19% of those sequences being non-productive. Study-wide findings and limitations: It was suggested by the authors that the approach could potentially be generalized to other disease states and immunological phenotypes. At a false discovery rate of 0.05, a later analysis linked under 20,000 TCR beta sequences to specific HLA alleles. Because counts were too low, more than 15 rarely observed V segments, including chromosome 9 orphons, were excluded from the earlier analysis of several hundred of the donors. According to a later genetic analysis, donors in an Asian-associated ancestry cluster had fewer N-insertions in productive TCRs than the approximately 690-donor mean. In a later analysis, several top co-occurrence clusters were reported to appear linked to parvovirus B19, influenza, CMV and Epstein-Barr virus. The 87-base-pair reads could not distinguish some IMGT-functional V segments, including TRBV6-2 and TRBV6-3, so those segments were excluded. The classifier was reported to diagnose cytomegalovirus status with high specificity and sensitivity in both the original cohort and the validation cohort. Only TCR beta chains were sequenced in this cohort, and the absence of alpha or paired-chain data limited detectable features. A group of highly shared sequence variants was considered likely to be a technical artifact of the sequencing pipeline. Roughly uniform sequencing depth across donors was assumed in presence/absence analyses, although this assumption may not hold. In a later genetic analysis, a missense DCLRE1C variant was associated with V-gene and J-gene trimming of TCR beta chains, and the association was replicated in an independent cohort. Because some donors lacked HLA typing at each locus, the association tests relied only on the typed subset. Correlated functional status among segregating V segments might reflect linkage disequilibrium, but an unknown experimental factor could not be ruled out. An earlier analysis of some 560 of the donors showed that most TCR beta V segments appeared in productive rearrangements either about 87% or about 30% of the time, which broadly matched IMGT annotations. A total of 164 TCR beta chains were listed by the study as associated with cytomegalovirus. Most TCR sequences were observed very rarely across donors, whereas some public TCRs were present in many individuals. In a later analysis, HLA-associated TCR beta chains showed more clonal expansion and lower generation probabilities than non-associated chains that were equally common. A further reported finding was that TCR beta sequences accurately predicted the HLA-A and HLA-B alleles for most subjects in the first cohort. Three of the identified cytomegalovirus-associated TCR beta chains were confirmed in vitro to be specific for cytomegalovirus antigens. According to a later analysis, most CMV-associated TCR beta chains appeared to be HLA-restricted, and the HLA associations seemed to be driven largely by CMV exposure. In a later analysis, the rate of TCR association differed among HLA loci, with DRB1 alleles having the most associated TCRs and HLA-C alleles having the fewest. For the cohort, immune exposure information was limited to CMV serostatus. When HLA alleles, especially DR and DQ, strongly co-occurred, TCR associations were difficult to assign to individual alleles.

The method behind the library was the immunoSEQ multiplex PCR assay. The multiplex PCR relied on a mix of 60 forward primers for TCR Vbeta segments and 13 reverse primers for TCR Jbeta segments. Amplification of the CDR3 region of rearranged TCR beta genes was performed with a multiplex PCR assay on genomic DNA. Amplified TCR beta libraries were sequenced as 87-base-pair reads on the Illumina HiSeq System. As for the authors' bioinformatics: A later analysis tallied 75 million to 85 million unique TCR beta chains across the 666 repertoires, and approximately 11 million of those chains were shared by two or more donors. Raw reads were error-corrected and collapsed into unique sequences by a nearest-neighbor algorithm in which closely related sequences were merged to remove PCR and sequencing errors. Alignment of CDR3 sequences to IMGT reference sequences was used to assign V, D and J gene segments. For a sequence to be retained, a match of at least six nucleotides was required to both a V gene segment and a J gene segment. Rearrangements were classified as productive when the CDR3 lacked stop codons and remained in frame with V and J, and all other rearrangements were classified as non-productive. CDR3 was defined by IMGT convention, running from the second conserved V-encoded cysteine to the conserved J-encoded phenylalanine. The earlier analysis of about 560 of the donors excluded any sequence lacking an unambiguous match to a single V gene segment. An earlier analysis of a few hundred of the donors called V segments functional above 56.7% productive rearrangements and segregating when the between-donor standard deviation exceeded 5%. To diagnose cytomegalovirus status from the catalog of TCR beta chain sequences, a statistical classification framework was built. In a later analysis, V and J genes were assigned by comparing TCR nucleotide sequences against IMGT/GENE-DB human TR gene sequences. Using the TCRdist pipeline, a later analysis assigned CDR3 sequences along with most-parsimonious VDJ recombination scenarios. In a later analysis, each TCR beta chain was defined by its CDR3 amino acid sequence together with its V-gene family, and reads lacking a unique V-gene family were excluded. In a later analysis, fewer than 650 highly shared, low-generation-probability nucleotide sequences were removed to address suspected cross-contamination and a sequencing artifact. In a later analysis, a clonal expansion index was calculated for each public chain from normalized within-repertoire ranks of inferred template counts. In a later analysis, generation probabilities were computed using a VDJ recombination model fitted to out-of-frame rearrangements, and the results were checked against IGoR. In a later analysis, hypergeometric tests were used to score TCR-TCR, TCR-HLA and TCR-CMV co-occurrence, with a repertoire-size bias correction applied to TCR pairs. To estimate false discovery rates, a later analysis permuted the HLA or CMV assignments 20 times. A later analysis grouped co-occurring TCRs with DBSCAN, adding TCRdist sequence similarity when clustering within HLA-allele-positive subsets. Co-occurrence clustering excluded repertoires with fewer than 30,000 or more than 120,000 public chains, plus five with anomalous nucleotide sharing. TCRdb provides this immuneACCESS table in a form limited to in-frame rearrangements. Some clones are lacking; in checked studies, under half of them reflect an unresolved V gene, and why the rest are absent is not known. The V and J calls and clone size are taken from that table; D and trimming were inferred from the DNA. This sample's table contains 70,000 to 80,000 clones. The ten largest account for roughly 2.7% of the sample.

The cohort comprised fewer than 750 healthy bone marrow donors. All cohort members were sampled while nominally healthy, although unrecorded immune exposures were likely present. The donor was CMV seronegative and was included in the group of a few hundred seronegative cohort members. A peripheral blood sample was provided by each donor, and peripheral blood mononuclear cells were used for TCR beta sequencing. The Qiagen DNeasy Blood Extraction Kit was used to extract genomic DNA from the blood cell samples. This TCR derives from a man aged 40-50 years in good health and CMV-seronegative. What was sequenced was PBMCs. The chain joins TRBV12-5 to TRBJ1-1; TRBD1 is perhaps the D gene, given 6 matching bases. The CDR3 protein: CASGQGGSVAEAFF. The DNA sequence is TGTGCTAGTGGTCAAGGGGGATCAGTCGCTGAAGCTTTCTTT. Reference TRBV12-5 and TRBJ1-1 genes cover what lies past the CDR3, so the full variable domain is DARVTQTPRHKVTEMGQEVTMRCQPILGHNTVFWYRQTMMQGLELLAYFRNRAPLDDSGMPKDRFSAEMPDATLATLKIQPSEPRDSAVYFCASGQGGSVAEAFFGQGTRLTVV.